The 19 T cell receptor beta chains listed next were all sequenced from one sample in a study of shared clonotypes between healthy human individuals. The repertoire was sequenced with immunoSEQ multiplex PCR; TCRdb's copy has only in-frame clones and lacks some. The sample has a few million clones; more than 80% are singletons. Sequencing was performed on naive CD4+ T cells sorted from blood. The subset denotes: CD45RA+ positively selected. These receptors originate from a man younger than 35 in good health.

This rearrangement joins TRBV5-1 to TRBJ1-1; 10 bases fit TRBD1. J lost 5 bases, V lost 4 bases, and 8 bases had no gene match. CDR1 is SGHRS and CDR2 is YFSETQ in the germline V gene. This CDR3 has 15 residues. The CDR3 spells CASSIRQGAGTEAFF. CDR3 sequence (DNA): TGCGCCAGCAGCATCCGACAGGGGGCCGGTACTGAAGCTTTCTTT.

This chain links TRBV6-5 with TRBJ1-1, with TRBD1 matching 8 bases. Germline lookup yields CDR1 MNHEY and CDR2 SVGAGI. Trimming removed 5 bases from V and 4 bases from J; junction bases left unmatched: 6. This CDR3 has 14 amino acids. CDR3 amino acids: CASSLTGGGTEAFF. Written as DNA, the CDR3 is TGTGCCAGCAGTCTCACAGGGGGAGGCACTGAAGCTTTCTTT.

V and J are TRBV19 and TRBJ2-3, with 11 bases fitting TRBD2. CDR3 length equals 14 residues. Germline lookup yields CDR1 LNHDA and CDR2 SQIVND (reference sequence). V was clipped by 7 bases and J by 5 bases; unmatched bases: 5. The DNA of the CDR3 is TGTGCCAGTAAGGGACTAGCGGAAGTAGATACGCAGTATTTT. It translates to CASKGLAEVDTQYF.

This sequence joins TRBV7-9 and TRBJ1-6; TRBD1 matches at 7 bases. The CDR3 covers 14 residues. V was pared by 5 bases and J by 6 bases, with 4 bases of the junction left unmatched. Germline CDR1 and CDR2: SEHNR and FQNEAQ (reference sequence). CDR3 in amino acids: CASSPRDSNSPLHF. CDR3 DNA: TGTGCCAGCAGCCCACGGGACAGTAATTCACCCCTCCACTTT.

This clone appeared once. The CDR3 sequence is CASNPGGKDGYTF. The CDR3 DNA reads TGTGCCAGCAATCCGGGAGGGAAGGATGGCTACACCTTC. The gene calls are TRBV6-6 and TRBJ1-2; D is uncertain. CDR1 is MNHNY and CDR2 is SVGAGI in the germline V gene (reference sequence). The CDR3 loop spans 13 amino acids. Trimming shortened V by 7 bases and J by 6 bases, and 15 bases separated the two germline ends.

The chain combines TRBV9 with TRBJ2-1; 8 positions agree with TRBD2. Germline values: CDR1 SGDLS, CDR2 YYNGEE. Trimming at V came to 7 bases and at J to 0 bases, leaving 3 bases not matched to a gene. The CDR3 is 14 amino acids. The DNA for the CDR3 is TGTGCCAGCGGTAGCGGGAACTCCTACAATGAGCAGTTCTTC. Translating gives CASGSGNSYNEQFF.

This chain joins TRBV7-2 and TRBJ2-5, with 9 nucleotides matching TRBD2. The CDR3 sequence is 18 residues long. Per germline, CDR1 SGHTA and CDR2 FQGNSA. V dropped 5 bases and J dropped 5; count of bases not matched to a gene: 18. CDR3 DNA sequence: TGTGCCAGCAGCCCCCTAGCGGGGAGAACGGCCCCTTTCGAGACCCAGTACTTC. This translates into CASSPLAGRTAPFETQYF.

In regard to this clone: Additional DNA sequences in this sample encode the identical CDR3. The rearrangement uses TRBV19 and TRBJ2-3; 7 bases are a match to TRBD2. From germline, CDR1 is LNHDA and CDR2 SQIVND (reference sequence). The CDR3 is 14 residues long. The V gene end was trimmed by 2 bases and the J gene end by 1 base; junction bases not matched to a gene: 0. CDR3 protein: CASSIRGGTDTQYF. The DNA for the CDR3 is TGTGCCAGTAGTATACGGGGGGGCACAGATACGCAGTATTTT.

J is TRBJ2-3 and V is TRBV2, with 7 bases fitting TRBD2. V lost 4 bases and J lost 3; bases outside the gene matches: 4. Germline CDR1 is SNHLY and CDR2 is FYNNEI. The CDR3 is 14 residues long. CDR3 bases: TGTGCCAGCAGTGTATCCGGGGGGACAGATACGCAGTATTTT. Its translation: CASSVSGGTDTQYF.

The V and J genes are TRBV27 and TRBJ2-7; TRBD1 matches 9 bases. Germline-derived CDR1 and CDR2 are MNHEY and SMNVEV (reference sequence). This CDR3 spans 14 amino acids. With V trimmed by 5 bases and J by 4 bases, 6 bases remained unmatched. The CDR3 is CASSQPGQGYEQYF. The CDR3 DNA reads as TGTGCCAGCAGTCAGCCGGGACAGGGTTACGAGCAGTACTTC.

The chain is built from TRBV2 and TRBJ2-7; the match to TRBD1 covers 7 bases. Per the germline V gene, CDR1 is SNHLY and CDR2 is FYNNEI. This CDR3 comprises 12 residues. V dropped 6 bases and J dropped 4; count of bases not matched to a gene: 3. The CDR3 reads CASRGTVYEQYF. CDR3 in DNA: TGTGCCAGCAGAGGGACAGTTTACGAGCAGTACTTC. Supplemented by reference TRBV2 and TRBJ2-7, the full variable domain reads EPEVTQTPSHQVTQMGQEVILRCVPISNHLYFYWYRQILGQKVEFLVSFYNNEISEKSEIFDDQFSVERPDGSNFTLKIRSTKLEDSAMYFCASRGTVYEQYFGPGTRLTVT.

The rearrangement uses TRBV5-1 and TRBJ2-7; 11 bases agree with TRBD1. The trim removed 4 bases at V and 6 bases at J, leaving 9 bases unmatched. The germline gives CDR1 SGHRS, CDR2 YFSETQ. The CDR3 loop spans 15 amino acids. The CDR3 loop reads CASSRRTGGPSEQYF. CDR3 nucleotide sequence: TGCGCCAGCAGCCGTCGGACAGGGGGCCCCTCCGAGCAGTACTTC.

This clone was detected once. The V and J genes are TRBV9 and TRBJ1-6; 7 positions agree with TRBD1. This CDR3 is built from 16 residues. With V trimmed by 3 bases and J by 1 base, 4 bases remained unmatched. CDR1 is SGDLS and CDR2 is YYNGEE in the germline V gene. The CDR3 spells CASSGSGGSYNSPLHF. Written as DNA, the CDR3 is TGTGCCAGCAGCGGATCAGGGGGTTCCTATAATTCACCCCTCCACTTT.

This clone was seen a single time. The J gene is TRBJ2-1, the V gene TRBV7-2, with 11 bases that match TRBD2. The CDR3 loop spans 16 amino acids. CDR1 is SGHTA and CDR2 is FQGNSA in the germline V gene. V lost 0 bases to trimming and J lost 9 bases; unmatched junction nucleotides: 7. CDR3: CASSLARLAGGSEQFF. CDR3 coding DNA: TGTGCCAGCAGCTTAGCGAGGCTAGCGGGAGGATCTGAGCAGTTCTTC.

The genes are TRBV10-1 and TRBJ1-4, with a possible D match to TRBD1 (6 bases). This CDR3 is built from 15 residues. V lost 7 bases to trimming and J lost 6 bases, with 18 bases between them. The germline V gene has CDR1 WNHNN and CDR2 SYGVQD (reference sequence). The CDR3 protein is CASIIRGKRDEKLFF. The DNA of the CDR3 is TGCGCCAGCATTATTAGGGGGAAGAGGGATGAAAAACTGTTTTTT.

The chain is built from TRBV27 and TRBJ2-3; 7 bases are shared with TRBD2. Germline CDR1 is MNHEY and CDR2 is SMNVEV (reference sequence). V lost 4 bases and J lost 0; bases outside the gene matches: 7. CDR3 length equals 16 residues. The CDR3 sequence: CASSSAGRGSTDTQYF. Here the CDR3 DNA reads TGTGCCAGCAGTTCCGCAGGGAGGGGAAGCACAGATACGCAGTATTTT.

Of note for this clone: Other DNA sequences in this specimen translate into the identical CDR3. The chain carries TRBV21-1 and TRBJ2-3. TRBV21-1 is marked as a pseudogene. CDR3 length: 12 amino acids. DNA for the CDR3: TGTGCCAGCAGCAAAGAAACAGATACGCAGTATTTT. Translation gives CASSKETDTQYF.

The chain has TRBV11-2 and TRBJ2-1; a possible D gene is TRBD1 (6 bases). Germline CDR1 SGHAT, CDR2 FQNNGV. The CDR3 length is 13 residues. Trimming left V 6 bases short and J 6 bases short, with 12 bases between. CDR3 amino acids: CASRAGASNEQFF. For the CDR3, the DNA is TGTGCCAGCAGGGCAGGGGCTAGCAATGAGCAGTTCTTC.

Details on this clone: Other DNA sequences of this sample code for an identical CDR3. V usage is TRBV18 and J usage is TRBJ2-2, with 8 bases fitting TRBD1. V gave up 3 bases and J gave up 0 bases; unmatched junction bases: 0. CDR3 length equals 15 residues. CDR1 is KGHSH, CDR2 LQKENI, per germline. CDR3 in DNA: TGTGCCAGCTCACCGGGACAGGCGAACACCGGGGAGCTGTTTTTT. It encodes CASSPGQANTGELFF.